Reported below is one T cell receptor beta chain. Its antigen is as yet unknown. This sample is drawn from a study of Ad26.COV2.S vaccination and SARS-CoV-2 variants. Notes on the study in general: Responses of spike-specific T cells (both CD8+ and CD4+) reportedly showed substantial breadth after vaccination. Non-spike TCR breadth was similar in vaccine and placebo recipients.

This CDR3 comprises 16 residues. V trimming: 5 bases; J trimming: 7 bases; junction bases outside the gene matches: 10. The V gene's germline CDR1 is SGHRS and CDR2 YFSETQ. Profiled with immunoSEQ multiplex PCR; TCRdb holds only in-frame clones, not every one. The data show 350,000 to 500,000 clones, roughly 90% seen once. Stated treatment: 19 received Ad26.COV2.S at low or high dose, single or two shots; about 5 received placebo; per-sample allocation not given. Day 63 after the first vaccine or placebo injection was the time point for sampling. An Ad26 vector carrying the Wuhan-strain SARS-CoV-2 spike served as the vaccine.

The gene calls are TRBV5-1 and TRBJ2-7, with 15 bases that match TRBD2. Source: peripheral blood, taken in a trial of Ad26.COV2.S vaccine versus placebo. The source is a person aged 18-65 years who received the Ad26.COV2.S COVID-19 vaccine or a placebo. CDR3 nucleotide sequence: TGCGCCAGCAGTCTCAACCCTGGACTAGCGGGGGGGGAGCAGTACTTC. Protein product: CASSLNPGLAGGEQYF.